This T cell receptor (beta chain) stems from a study of blood T cell repertoires in COVID-19. About the research overall: Whether acute or convalescent, the COVID-19 samples came from the United States, Italy and Spain.

Original handling: Reference gene primer amplification yielded estimated nucleated cell counts. TCRdb's table, derived via immunoSEQ multiplex PCR, lists solely in-frame clones and lacks some. Clone size and V and J calls were adopted from that table, with D and trimming inferred from the DNA. The sample includes 300,000 to 450,000 clones, around 86% of them seen just once. CDR3 length: 15 residues. The V end was cut by 5 bases, the J end by 2 bases, with 16 bases between. Germline-derived CDR1 and CDR2 are SGDLS and YYNGEE. The rearrangement uses TRBV9 and TRBJ2-5; the D gene is possibly TRBD2 (6 bases). The sequence was collected from a human donor in a cohort sampled during active COVID-19. The sample taken for sequencing was peripheral blood. The CDR3, as DNA: TGTGCCAGCAGTCCCGGGGTAGCGGAGCAAGAGACCCAGTACTTC. Protein product: CASSPGVAEQETQYF. Complete variable domain (other parts from reference TRBV9 and TRBJ2-5): DSGVTQTPKHLITATGQRVTLRCSPRSGDLSVYWYQQSLDQGLQFLIQYYNGEERAKGNILERFSAQQFPDLHSELNLSSLELGDSALYFCASSPGVAEQETQYFGPGTRLLVL.